This TCR beta chain was sequenced for a study of blood T cell repertoires in COVID-19. Some clones are missing from TCRdb's copy, which holds only in-frame ones; the method was immunoSEQ multiplex PCR. Of about 300,000 clones listed, roughly 88% are singletons. This clone has just one count. CDR3 length: 14 residues. V lost 4 bases and J lost 2, with 11 bases in between. Germline V gene sequence: CDR1 SGHNT, CDR2 YYREEE (reference sequence). Specimen: peripheral blood. The clonotype originates from a woman in her twenties or thirties who had recovered from COVID-19. The V and J genes are TRBV5-4 and TRBJ2-3; a weak D match, TRBD1 (6 bases). CDR3 in DNA: TGTGCCAGCAGCCTGGGACAAGTCACAGATACGCAGTATTTT. Its protein is CASSLGQVTDTQYF.